This entry lists 17 T cell receptor beta chains sequenced from one sample in a study of CD8 T cells in ankylosing spondylitis. TCRdb re-derived calls from the 5' RACE reads in MiXCR, one entry per CDR3 protein. This sample has 84,000 or so distinct CDR3 sequences, with more than 25% found just once. The sequencing input was blood, either unsorted or a sorted T cell fraction (not recorded which). Every receptor here comes from a male donor with ankylosing spondylitis or in good health (not recorded which).

This clonotype was seen ten or more times. The J gene is TRBJ1-2, the V gene TRBV12-3 or TRBV12-4; no clear D. This CDR3 spans 13 amino acids. Trimming left V 2 bases short and J 4 bases short, with 8 bases between. CDR3 sequence: CASSLTRGYGYTF. The CDR3 bases are TGTGCCAGCAGTTTAACCCGGGGCTATGGCTACACCTTC.

The chain links TRBV19 to TRBJ2-7; D is uncertain. V lost 9 bases and J 5 bases, leaving 11 bases between the germline ends. Germline values: CDR1 LNHDA, CDR2 SQIVND (reference sequence). This CDR3 region has 11 residues. The CDR3 spells CASRGRHEQYF. CDR3 nucleotide sequence: TGTGCCAGCCGCGGCCGCCACGAGCAGTACTTC. The full variable domain, its missing parts supplied by reference TRBV19 and TRBJ2-7, is DGGITQSPKYLFRKEGQNVTLSCEQNLNHDAMYWYRQDPGQGLRLIYYSQIVNDFQKGDIAEGYSVSREKKESFPLTVTSAQKNPTAFYLCASRGRHEQYFGPGTRLTVT.

The J gene is TRBJ2-2, the V gene TRBV7-2; D tentatively fits TRBD1 or TRBD2 (5 bases each). CDR1 SGHTA and CDR2 FQGNSA come from the germline V gene. CDR3 length: 13 residues. V shed 3 bases and J shed 7 bases, with 9 bases lying between them. CDR3 DNA sequence: TGTGCCAGCAGCTTGAGGGGTGTCGGGGAGCTGTTTTTT. This sequence encodes CASSLRGVGELFF.

This clonotype has a handful of counts. The chain employs TRBV12-3 or TRBV12-4 and TRBJ1-5; possible D gene TRBD1, 5 bases. CDR3 length: 13 amino acids. Trimming took off 6 bases at V and 7 bases at J, with 13 bases between the two ends. CDR3 sequence reads: CASRLGREQPQHF. The CDR3 coding sequence is TGTGCCAGCAGACTGGGACGCGAGCAGCCCCAGCATTTT.

The V call is TRBV7-3, the J call TRBJ2-3; TRBD1 matches 7 bases. This CDR3 spans 14 amino acids. Trimming took 1 base from V and 6 from J; bases not matched to a gene: 4. The germline V gene has CDR1 SGHTA and CDR2 FQGTGA. CDR3 in DNA: TGTGCCAGCAGCTTAATGGGACAGTTTGATACGCAGTATTTT. This codes for CASSLMGQFDTQYF.

This clonotype has a handful of counts. This chain connects TRBV20-1 to TRBJ1-5; a weak D match, TRBD1 (6 bases). The CDR3 consists of 15 residues. Germline V gives CDR1 DFQATT, CDR2 SNEGSKA (reference sequence). V was cut by 5 bases and J by 1 base, with 15 bases left in between. CDR3 sequence: CSASSGAGSNQPQHF. The CDR3 DNA is TGCAGTGCTTCCTCGGGGGCCGGGAGCAATCAGCCCCAGCATTTT.

The chain links TRBV5-1 to TRBJ1-1; D is uncertain. The CDR3 consists of 13 residues. CDR1 SGHRS and CDR2 YFSETQ come from the germline V gene. Trimming took 3 bases from V and 0 from J, leaving 6 bases between them. The CDR3 reads CASSSTLNTEAFF. CDR3 bases: TGCGCCAGCAGCTCGACATTGAACACTGAAGCTTTCTTT.

This clonotype appeared once. V gene TRBV20-1 combines with J gene TRBJ1-6, with D maybe TRBD1 (6 bases). CDR1 is DFQATT, CDR2 SNEGSKA, per germline (reference sequence). The V end was cut by 2 bases, the J end by 2 bases, with 10 bases between. This CDR3 has 15 residues. The CDR3 sequence is CSARLQGTYNSPLHF. The CDR3, as DNA: TGCAGTGCTAGATTACAGGGAACCTATAATTCACCCCTCCACTTT.

This clonotype was picked up a small number of times. This chain joins TRBV5-1 and TRBJ1-2; no firm D call. Trimming removed 4 bases from V and 8 bases from J, with 24 bases in between. The V gene's germline CDR1 is SGHRS and CDR2 YFSETQ. The CDR3 is 16 amino acids. The CDR3 sequence is CASSHDSAYLEFGYTF. The CDR3 nucleotides read TGCGCCAGCAGCCATGACTCTGCGTATCTGGAATTCGGCTACACCTTC.

The chain recombines TRBV12-3 or TRBV12-4 with TRBJ1-4, with a weak D call TRBD1 (5 bases). Deletions cut 5 bases from V and 8 bases from J, with 21 bases between. The length of the CDR3 is 16 residues. This CDR3 is CASSLTWQGLGEKLFF. The CDR3 DNA sequence: TGTGCCAGCAGTCTCACCTGGCAGGGTTTGGGGGAAAAACTGTTTTTT.

The chain uses TRBV28 and TRBJ1-3; D is uncertain. This CDR3 is 15 amino acids long. Trimming shortened V by 3 bases and J by 4 bases, and 13 bases separated the two germline ends. Germline CDR1 and CDR2: MDHEN and SYDVKM. CDR3 DNA: TGTGCCAGCAGTTTCGGTGGTGGGCTCGGAAACACCATATATTTT. Amino acids: CASSFGGGLGNTIYF.

V and J are TRBV5-1 and TRBJ1-1; D is perhaps TRBD1 (5 bases). The germline V gene encodes CDR1 SGHRS and CDR2 YFSETQ. This CDR3 has 15 amino acids. V was shortened by 0 bases and J by 1 base, with 10 bases between the two germline ends. The CDR3 coding sequence is TGCGCCAGCAGCTTGGGTTGGACAACGAACACTGAAGCTTTCTTT. Translating it yields CASSLGWTTNTEAFF.

This chain connects TRBV20-1 to TRBJ2-7, with D perhaps matching TRBD2 (5 bases). CDR1 and CDR2 (germline): DFQATT, SNEGSKA (reference sequence). The CDR3 consists of 13 residues. V dropped 6 bases and J dropped 1 base, with 13 bases sitting between them. DNA for the CDR3: TGCAGTGCCAAGAGGGCCCTGTCCTACGAGCAGTACGTC. Protein sequence: CSAKRALSYEQYV.

This chain joins TRBV20-1 and TRBJ2-5; D is perhaps TRBD1 (7 bases). The V and J ends lost 5 bases and 5 bases respectively, with 15 bases between them. This CDR3 contains 13 residues. Per germline, CDR1 DFQATT and CDR2 SNEGSKA (reference sequence). As DNA, the CDR3 is TGCAGTGCTCCCTTGACAGGGAGGGAGACCCAGTACTTC. It is translated as CSAPLTGRETQYF.

The table lists this clonotype with a count of one. DNA for the CDR3: TGTGCCAGCAGAACCCCCCAGCGGGAGAGCACAGATACGCAGTATTTT. It yields the protein CASRTPQRESTDTQYF. This chain uses TRBV6-1 with TRBJ2-3; 8 positions agree with TRBD2. With V trimmed by 6 bases and J by 0 bases, 8 bases remained unmatched. CDR1 and CDR2 (germline): MNHNS, SASEGT. The CDR3 length is 16 residues.

This clonotype was observed a handful of times. The gene calls are TRBV20-1 and TRBJ2-1; 11 bases are a match to TRBD2. Trimming cost V 7 bases and J 4 bases; bases outside gene matches: 12. The CDR3 length is 16 residues. Germline V gene sequence: CDR1 DFQATT, CDR2 SNEGSKA (reference sequence). The CDR3: CSVLLPGLAAYNEQFF. Written as DNA, the CDR3 is TGCAGTGTTCTTCTCCCGGGACTAGCGGCATACAATGAGCAGTTCTTC.

This clonotype was counted at least ten times. The genes are TRBV20-1 and TRBJ2-1; unclear D gene. The CDR3 is made up of 11 amino acids. CDR1 and CDR2 (germline): DFQATT, SNEGSKA (reference sequence). Trimming cost V 6 bases and J 0 bases, with 3 bases left between them. The CDR3 is CSARSYNEQFF. CDR3 DNA sequence: TGCAGTGCCCGCTCCTACAATGAGCAGTTCTTC.